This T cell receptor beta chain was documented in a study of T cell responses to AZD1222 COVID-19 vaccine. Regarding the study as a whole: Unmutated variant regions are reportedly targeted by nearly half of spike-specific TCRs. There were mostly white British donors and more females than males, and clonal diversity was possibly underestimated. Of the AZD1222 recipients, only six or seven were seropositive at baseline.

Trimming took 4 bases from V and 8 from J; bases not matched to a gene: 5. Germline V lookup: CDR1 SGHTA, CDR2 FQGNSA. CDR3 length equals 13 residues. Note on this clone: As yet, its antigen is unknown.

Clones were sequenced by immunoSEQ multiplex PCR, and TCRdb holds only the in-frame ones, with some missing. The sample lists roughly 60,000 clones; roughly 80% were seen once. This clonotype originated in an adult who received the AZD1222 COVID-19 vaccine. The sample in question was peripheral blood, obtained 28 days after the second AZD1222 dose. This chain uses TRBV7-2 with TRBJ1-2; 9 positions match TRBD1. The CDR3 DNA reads TGTGCCAGCAGCTCACAGGGGGCTGGAGGCTACACCTTC. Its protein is CASSSQGAGGYTF.